This TCR beta chain is from a study of T cell repertoires and Cas9 in healthy adults. Across the whole study: Characterization of SpCas9-reactive CD4 and CD8 T cells covered multi-effector potency, cytotoxicity and lineage. Study-wide findings and caveats: SpCas9-reactive effector T cells were reportedly restrained in vitro by SpCas9-reactive regulatory T cells. The SpCas9-reactive response appeared to contain many SpCas9-reactive regulatory T cells.

V lost 6 bases and J lost 2, with 9 bases in between. Per the germline V gene, CDR1 is SGHTA and CDR2 is FQGNSA. The CDR3 is made up of 13 amino acids. Sequencing used immunoSEQ multiplex PCR; TCRdb keeps in-frame clones, though not all of them. The sample comprises more than 1,200 clones, just over 75% of which are singletons, and about 9.1% rests with the top ten. The source of this sequence is a human donor in good health. Specimen: SpCas9-reactive Tregs (CD4+, CD25+, CD127-, CD137+, CD154-) from PBMCs; culture status not recorded. The gene calls are TRBV7-2 and TRBJ2-3; D ambiguous. This CDR3 is CASSPPDTDTQYF. The CDR3 nucleotides are TGTGCCAGCAGTCCTCCGGACACAGATACGCAGTATTTT.